This T cell receptor beta chain derives from a study of blood T cell repertoires in COVID-19. Study information: Sites in the United States, Italy and Spain provided acute and convalescent COVID-19 samples.

Authors' methods: Reference gene primers were amplified, and this amplification served to estimate nucleated cell counts. Generated by immunoSEQ multiplex PCR, the TCRdb table keeps only in-frame clones and is missing some. The V and J calls and clone size come from that table; D and trimming were worked out from the DNA. The sample consists of approximately 190,000 clones, under 90% of them appearing once. J gave up 0 bases and V 1 base, and 10 bases lay outside the gene matches. Germline values: CDR1 SGHRS, CDR2 YFSETQ. The CDR3 is made up of 18 amino acids. The chain combines TRBV5-1 with TRBJ1-3, with 7 nucleotides matching TRBD1. This receptor was taken from a human donor in a cohort sampled during active COVID-19. Sequencing was performed on peripheral blood. The CDR3 spells CASSLRTGNPASGNTIYF. For the CDR3, the DNA is TGCGCCAGCAGCTTGAGGACAGGCAATCCCGCCTCTGGAAACACCATATATTTT.